The 5 T cell receptor beta chains below were found in one sample sequenced in a study of OX40 agonist ivuxolimab in advanced cancers. Assay used: immunoSEQ multiplex PCR; TCRdb lists only in-frame clones, some missing. The table records roughly 13,000 clones, around three quarters of them present only once. Material: CD4+ or CD8+ T cells sorted from blood, obtained in a trial of the OX40 agonist ivuxolimab. The source of these receptors is an adult with an advanced solid tumor such as melanoma, head and neck, liver or kidney cancer.

The chain is built from TRBV6-1 and TRBJ2-3; no clear D gene. The V end lost 1 base, the J end lost 0 bases, and 8 bases lay between the germline ends. Germline assignment: CDR1 MNHNS and CDR2 SASEGT. The CDR3 is made up of 15 amino acids. Here the CDR3 reads CASSEEDYSTDTQYF. The CDR3 DNA sequence: TGTGCCAGCAGTGAAGAGGATTATAGCACAGATACGCAGTATTTT.

This clone qualifies as medium-sized. V is TRBV19 and J is TRBJ2-1; 10 positions match TRBD2. The CDR3 has 14 residues. V lost 5 bases to trimming and J lost 7 bases; unmatched junction nucleotides: 5. Germline V gives CDR1 LNHDA, CDR2 SQIVND (reference sequence). The CDR3 reads CASSWLAGANEQFF. DNA for the CDR3: TGTGCCAGTAGTTGGCTAGCGGGAGCGAATGAGCAGTTCTTC. Together with reference TRBV19 and TRBJ2-1, the CDR3 gives the full variable domain: DGGITQSPKYLFRKEGQNVTLSCEQNLNHDAMYWYRQDPGQGLRLIYYSQIVNDFQKGDIAEGYSVSREKKESFPLTVTSAQKNPTAFYLCASSWLAGANEQFFGPGTRLTVL.

The rearrangement uses TRBV4-1 and TRBJ2-7; D perhaps matches TRBD2 (5 bases). This CDR3 is 14 amino acids long. V lost 1 base, J lost 3 bases, and 10 bases lay in between. The germline CDR1 and CDR2 sequences are MGHRA and YSYEKL. CDR3 nucleotide sequence: TGCGCCAGCAGCCAAGGTGTACTAGACTACGAGCAGTACTTC. It is translated as CASSQGVLDYEQYF.

The chain links TRBV7-6 to TRBJ1-5; perhaps TRBD1 as D (5 bases). Per the germline V gene, CDR1 is SGHVS and CDR2 is FNYEAQ. Trimming took 4 bases from V and 5 from J, leaving 12 bases between them. This CDR3 region has 14 residues. The CDR3 protein is CASSYSTGDQPQHF. CDR3 nucleotide sequence: TGTGCCAGCAGCTATTCGACGGGGGATCAGCCCCAGCATTTT. Full variable domain (outside the CDR3, taken from reference TRBV7-6 and TRBJ1-5): GAGVSQSPRYKVTKRGQDVALRCDPISGHVSLYWYRQALGQGPEFLTYFNYEAQQDKSGLPNDRFSAERPEGSISTLTIQRTEQRDSAMYRCASSYSTGDQPQHFGDGTRLSIL.

The chain has TRBV27 and TRBJ2-5, with 10 bases lining up with TRBD1. The assigned J gene may be wrong: the sequence end matches TRBJ2-7 better. From germline, CDR1 is MNHEY and CDR2 SMNVEV (reference sequence). This CDR3 spans 14 amino acids. The CDR3 DNA reads TGTGCCAGCAGGAGGACAGGGGGTATCCACGAGCAGTACTTC. This codes for CASRRTGGIHEQYF.